The 13 T cell receptor beta chains below all came from one sample that was sequenced in a study of T cells in Graves' hyperthyroidism and ophthalmopathy. Researchers took RNA transcripts and amplified the TCR beta CDR3 regions from them. The HTBI primer set was used in a first-round RT-PCR of the TCR CDR3. TCRdb reanalysed the multiplex PCR reads using MiXCR and keeps one entry per CDR3 protein. The table shows 250,000 to 350,000 distinct CDR3 sequences, with 16% occurring only once. The material sequenced was blood. The receptors stem from a man aged 30 to 39 with Graves' hyperthyroidism.

The CDR3 sequence: CASSPDGGLDSYEQYF. In nucleotides, the CDR3 is TGCGCCAGCAGCCCGGACGGGGGACTAGATAGCTACGAGCAGTACTTC. V is TRBV5-1 and J is TRBJ2-7; TRBD2 aligns across 8 bases. This CDR3 region has 16 residues. Germline values: CDR1 SGHRS, CDR2 YFSETQ. With V trimmed by 4 bases and J by 3 bases, 12 bases remained unmatched.

This clonotype was recorded at least ten times. This rearrangement joins TRBV30 to TRBJ2-1, with D uncertain. This CDR3 spans 16 amino acids. Germline CDR1 GTSNPN, CDR2 SVGIG (reference sequence). CDR3 coding DNA: TGTACAAGCTTCGCACGGGCGCACGGTCGGTACAATGAGCAGTTCTTC. This encodes CTSFARAHGRYNEQFF.

This clonotype has just a few counts. CDR3 coding DNA: TGTGCCAGCAGCCCCCCGGTAGGGGGCGCAGGGGGAGAAAAACTGTTTTTT. This gives the protein CASSPPVGGAGGEKLFF. The chain recombines TRBV5-8 with TRBJ1-4; 7 bases line up with TRBD1. The junction had 17 bases not matched to a gene; V was cut back by 4 bases and J by 8 bases. CDR1 and CDR2 (germline): SGHTS, YDEGEE. The CDR3 is 17 residues long.

A note on this clonotype: One base away lies a much larger clone, so this may be a sequencing read error. The V gene is TRBV19, the J gene TRBJ2-1; 8 positions agree with TRBD2. Germline values: CDR1 LNHDA, CDR2 SQIVND (reference sequence). This CDR3 spans 22 amino acids. CDR3 amino acids: CASSTTAIPSGGLPSSYNEQLF. CDR3 DNA sequence: TGTGCCAGTAGTACGACAGCCATTCCGTCGGGAGGGCTCCCAAGCTCCTACAATGAGCAGCTCTTC. Full variable domain (remainder filled in from reference TRBV19 and TRBJ2-1): DGGITQSPKYLFRKEGQNVTLSCEQNLNHDAMYWYRQDPGQGLRLIYYSQIVNDFQKGDIAEGYSVSREKKESFPLTVTSAQKNPTAFYLCASSTTAIPSGGLPSSYNEQLFGPGTRLTVL.

There are many counts of this clonotype. The chain employs TRBV15 and TRBJ2-5; the D gene could be TRBD1 or TRBD2 (7 bases each). V gave up 0 bases and J gave up 5 bases, with 13 bases separating them. From germline, CDR1 is LNHNV and CDR2 YYDKDF (reference sequence). The CDR3 extends over 15 amino acids. The CDR3, as DNA: TGTGCCACCAGCAGAGATAGGGAGGGGGCGGAGACCCAGTACTTC. Protein: CATSRDREGAETQYF.

J is TRBJ1-5 and V is TRBV20-1; 8 bases line up with TRBD1. V was clipped by 4 bases and J by 6 bases; unmatched bases: 5. This CDR3 comprises 13 residues. The germline gives CDR1 DFQATT, CDR2 SNEGSKA (reference sequence). Here the CDR3 DNA reads TGCAGTGCTACCCGGACAGGGATTCAGCCCCAGCATTTT. It is translated as CSATRTGIQPQHF.

This clonotype was counted only a few times. This sequence joins TRBV6-1 and TRBJ1-5; D is perhaps TRBD1 (5 bases). Trimming pared 3 bases from V and 1 base from J, leaving 7 bases between. The CDR3 contains 14 residues. Germline V lookup: CDR1 MNHNS, CDR2 SASEGT. CDR3 bases: TGTGCCAGCAGTGACAGGGCCAGCAATCAGCCCCAGCATTTT. Its protein is CASSDRASNQPQHF.

This clonotype was seen at least ten times. The chain is built from TRBV30 and TRBJ1-2, with TRBD1 identical over 8 bases. The V segment lost 5 bases and the J segment 8 bases; nucleotides outside the gene matches: 13. The CDR3 extends over 14 amino acids. Per germline, CDR1 GTSNPN and CDR2 SVGIG (reference sequence). CDR3: CAWELGQGAEGYTF. For the CDR3, the DNA is TGTGCCTGGGAGCTGGGGCAGGGGGCGGAAGGCTACACCTTC.

This clonotype was seen repeatedly, ten times or more. In DNA form, the CDR3 reads TGTGCCAGCTTCCGGGGAAACACCATATATTTT. It yields the protein CASFRGNTIYF. This chain connects TRBV12-3 or TRBV12-4 to TRBJ1-3; no clear D gene. The CDR3 is 11 residues long. With 8 bases removed from V and 4 bases from J, the gap between germline ends came to 6 bases.

The chain is built from TRBV7-3 and TRBJ2-1; 14 bases align to TRBD2. The junction had 6 bases not matched to a gene; V was cut back by 5 bases and J by 9 bases. CDR3 length: 15 residues. Germline CDR1 and CDR2: SGHTA and FQGTGA. This CDR3 reads CASSQGTSGSVEQFF. The DNA for the CDR3 is TGTGCCAGCAGCCAAGGGACTAGCGGGAGCGTTGAGCAGTTCTTC. The full variable domain, rest sourced from reference TRBV7-3 and TRBJ2-1, is GAGVSQTPSNKVTEKGKYVELRCDPISGHTALYWYRQSLGQGPEFLIYFQGTGAADDSGLPNDRFFAVRPEGSVSTLKIQRTERGDSAVYLCASSQGTSGSVEQFFGPGTRLTVL.

This clonotype was found a few times. The chain is built from TRBV5-1 and TRBJ2-3; unclear D gene. The CDR3 length is 18 residues. The germline gives CDR1 SGHRS, CDR2 YFSETQ. The V end lost 0 bases, the J end lost 0 bases, and 17 bases lay between the germline ends. In DNA form, the CDR3 reads TGCGCCAGCAGCTTGGTGCGCAGGTCCCTGGGGAGCACAGATACGCAGTATTTT. It translates to CASSLVRRSLGSTDTQYF.

In its sample, this clonotype was seen a few times. CDR3 in amino acids: CASTPGWGGTTQYF. The CDR3 DNA reads as TGTGCCAGCACTCCCGGGTGGGGCGGGACGACCCAGTACTTC. J is TRBJ2-5 and V is TRBV9; tentative D call: TRBD2 (6 bases). CDR3 length: 14 amino acids. Germline V gene lookup returns CDR1 SGDLS and CDR2 YYNGEE. V was clipped by 6 bases and J by 7 bases, with 19 bases between them.

This clonotype appeared a few times. V gene TRBV10-1 combines with J gene TRBJ2-1, with D maybe TRBD2 (6 bases). Between the trimmed V and J ends, which lost 3 bases and 1 base, there was a span of 10 bases. The CDR3 is 15 amino acids. Germline V CDR1 and CDR2: WNHNN, SYGVQD (reference sequence). The CDR3 is CASSEVADSYNEQFF. The CDR3 DNA is TGCGCCAGCAGTGAAGTAGCGGATTCCTACAATGAGCAGTTCTTC.